A selection of T cell receptor beta chains follows, all from one sample in a study of blood T cell repertoires in COVID-19. Using immunoSEQ multiplex PCR, the repertoire was profiled, and TCRdb retains in-frame clones only, with some absent. The sample has roughly 260,000 clones; roughly 86% are singletons. The source material was PBMCs or T cells enriched from blood (not recorded which). All receptors come from a woman younger than 30 who had recovered from COVID-19. The conserved cysteine and the conserved F or W are not part of the CDR3 here. D genes are given only for firm matches. Clone size is given for some rows only: seen once, a few or many times, or a class if the clone is expanded.

TRBV27	TRBJ2-3	.	.	ASSLSPGLSTDTQY
TRBV5-1	TRBJ2-7	TRBD1	.	ASSRDRGYDEQY
TRBV24-1	TRBJ2-1	TRBD2	.	ATSDLLWLAGPNEQF
TRBV2	TRBJ2-1	TRBD2	.	ASSEALAGFYNEQF
TRBV6-5	TRBJ1-2	TRBD1	.	ASSYRFGQGVYGYT
TRBV19	TRBJ1-2	.	.	ASMRAGGGYGYT
TRBV9	TRBJ2-7	TRBD2	.	ASSVGLAGGPSYEQY
TRBV11-2	TRBJ2-1	TRBD2	once	ASSSVGGNHNEQF
TRBV5-6	TRBJ1-1	TRBD1	.	ASSLGTGRANTEAF
TRBV6-5	TRBJ2-7	.	.	ASSIAAGEQY
TRBV5-6	TRBJ2-7	TRBD2	.	ASSLWGGGSYEQY
TRBV11-2	.	TRBD2	once	ASRSTTSGTQY
TRBV10-2	TRBJ1-2	TRBD1	.	ASSQGAPNYGYT
TRBV27	TRBJ1-6	.	.	ASSQEGGHNSPLH
TRBV6-5	TRBJ1-1	TRBD1	.	ASSRDRGGEAF
TRBV7-8	TRBJ2-1	.	.	ASTDSRIRL
TRBV19	TRBJ1-4	.	once	ASDNSFGRGGKLF
TRBV9	TRBJ1-2	TRBD1	once	ASSVGTDRAYYGYT
TRBV6-5	TRBJ1-2	TRBD1	.	ASSPDRGSYGYT
TRBV19	TRBJ2-1	TRBD2	.	ASSIYSGSGGNEQF
TRBV3-1/TRBV3-2	TRBJ1-2	.	.	ASSQEAELRGGYT
TRBV24-1	TRBJ2-1	.	.	ATSPSGGMNEQF
TRBV28	TRBJ2-3	.	.	ASLAGVDTQY
TRBV18	TRBJ1-6	.	.	ASSPPEGVRSPLH
TRBV7-8	TRBJ2-7	TRBD1	.	ASSLVRDRPYEQY
TRBV5-1	TRBJ1-2	TRBD1	.	ASSLGDSFYGYT
TRBV30	TRBJ2-7	TRBD2	.	AWSEQGLAGSYEQY
TRBV3-1/TRBV3-2	TRBJ2-7	TRBD2	.	ASSQAYSGTIYEQY
TRBV4-3	TRBJ2-2	.	.	ASSQEGRYTGELF
TRBV10-1	TRBJ2-1	TRBD2	.	ASSEFSGGGQQF
TRBV24-1	TRBJ1-2	.	.	ATSASSGNGYGYT
TRBV29-1	TRBJ1-1	.	.	SVGRGSVAF
TRBV7-2	TRBJ1-6	TRBD1	.	ASSLDSGGLGSPLH
TRBV27	TRBJ2-1	.	.	ASSPILFNEQF
TRBV28	TRBJ2-7	TRBD2	.	ASSFGVAGVYEQY